These T cell receptor beta chains were read from a single sample in a study of OX40 agonist ivuxolimab in advanced cancers. This table comes from immunoSEQ multiplex PCR, and its TCRdb copy is limited to in-frame clones, with some not included. The table records fewer than 30,000 clones, around 86% of them present only once. Sequenced material: CD4+ or CD8+ T cells sorted from blood, taken in a trial of the OX40 agonist ivuxolimab. These receptor sequences come from an adult with an advanced solid tumor such as melanoma, head and neck, liver or kidney cancer. CDR3s include the opening cysteine and the closing phenylalanine or tryptophan. The order of the fields is D gene, V gene, clone size, J gene, CDR3 protein, CDR3 DNA. D genes are given only for firm matches. The size field is filled for only some rows; it gives once, few, many or a size class.

D: .
V: TRBV11-2
size: .
J: TRBJ2-3
CDR3: CASSSGVQWASGADTQYF
DNA: TGTGCCAGCAGCTCAGGAGTCCAATGGGCCTCCGGGGCAGATACGCAGTATTTT

D: TRBD2
V: TRBV7-9
size: .
J: TRBJ2-2
CDR3: CASSNQPFPAGGAAGELFF
DNA: TGTGCCAGCAGCAACCAACCTTTTCCAGCGGGAGGGGCCGCCGGGGAGCTGTTTTTT

D: .
V: TRBV5-1
size: .
J: TRBJ2-7
CDR3: CASSLGPEQYF
DNA: TGCGCCAGCAGCTTGGGTCCCGAGCAGTACTTC

D: .
V: TRBV14
size: .
J: TRBJ2-4
CDR3: CASSQDSRDRQYF
DNA: TGTGCCAGCAGCCAGGACTCCCGGGACCGGCAGTACTTC

D: .
V: TRBV7-9
size: .
J: TRBJ1-2
CDR3: CASSLVSGDGYTF
DNA: TGTGCCAGCAGCTTAGTTTCCGGGGACGGCTACACCTTC

D: .
V: TRBV10-3
size: .
J: TRBJ2-1
CDR3: CAISEGQGSSYNEQFF
DNA: TGTGCCATCAGTGAAGGGCAGGGGAGCTCCTACAATGAGCAGTTCTTC

D: TRBD1
V: TRBV11-3
size: .
J: TRBJ2-5
CDR3: CASSPLDREETQYF
DNA: TGTGCCAGCAGCCCCTTGGACAGGGAAGAGACCCAGTACTTC

D: TRBD1
V: TRBV10-3
size: .
J: TRBJ1-2
CDR3: CAISESQGGRYYGYTF
DNA: TGTGCCATCAGTGAGTCCCAAGGGGGCCGCTACTATGGCTACACCTTC

D: TRBD2
V: TRBV2
size: .
J: TRBJ2-3
CDR3: CASSEGRGGTDTQYF
DNA: TGTGCCAGCAGTGAGGGGCGGGGGGGCACAGATACGCAGTATTTT

D: .
V: TRBV25-1
size: .
J: TRBJ2-1
CDR3: CASSEGPDSPDYNEQFF
DNA: TGTGCCAGCAGTGAAGGCCCCGACTCACCCGATTACAATGAGCAGTTCTTC

D: TRBD1
V: TRBV5-1
size: .
J: TRBJ2-3
CDR3: CASSLQGSIGDTQYF
DNA: TGCGCCAGCAGCTTACAGGGGAGTATCGGAGATACGCAGTATTTT

D: .
V: TRBV14
size: once
J: TRBJ2-5
CDR3: CASSLWLDSTPGLETQYF
DNA: TGTGCCAGCAGTCTCTGGCTGGACTCAACCCCGGGGTTAGAGACCCAGTACTTC

D: .
V: TRBV9
size: .
J: TRBJ2-7
CDR3: CASSVGDSDEQYF
DNA: TGTGCCAGCAGCGTAGGGGATTCCGACGAGCAGTACTTC

D: TRBD1
V: TRBV19
size: .
J: TRBJ2-7
CDR3: CASSTDRGDYEQYF
DNA: TGTGCCAGTAGTACCGACAGGGGGGACTACGAGCAGTACTTC

D: TRBD2
V: TRBV10-1
size: .
J: TRBJ2-1
CDR3: CASGDRLAGVGNEQFF
DNA: TGCGCCAGCGGGGACCGTCTAGCGGGAGTGGGGAATGAGCAGTTCTTC

D: .
V: TRBV6-5
size: .
J: TRBJ2-7
CDR3: CASSYEASYEQYF
DNA: TGTGCCAGCAGTTACGAAGCATCCTACGAGCAGTACTTC

D: .
V: TRBV25-1
size: few
J: TRBJ2-3
CDR3: CASSEITQRLADTQYF
DNA: TGTGCCAGCAGTGAAATCACCCAACGCCTAGCAGATACGCAGTATTTT

D: TRBD1
V: TRBV6-4
size: few
J: TRBJ1-1
CDR3: CASSDTGTGNTEAFF
DNA: TGTGCCAGCAGTGACACGGGGACAGGGAACACTGAAGCTTTCTTT

D: TRBD2
V: TRBV5-4
size: .
J: TRBJ2-1
CDR3: CASSGAGTSYNEQFF
DNA: TGTGCCAGCAGCGGCGCCGGGACTAGCTACAATGAGCAGTTCTTC

D: .
V: TRBV25-1
size: .
J: TRBJ2-4
CDR3: CASSEWGKNIQYF
DNA: TGTGCCAGCAGTGAATGGGGGAAAAACATTCAGTACTTC

D: .
V: TRBV7-9
size: few
J: TRBJ1-2
CDR3: CASSPPLGYGYTF
DNA: TGTGCCAGCAGCCCCCCCTTGGGCTATGGCTACACCTTC

D: .
V: TRBV28
size: .
J: TRBJ2-1
CDR3: CASSLIRGLAHEQFF
DNA: TGTGCCAGCAGTTTAATCAGGGGTCTGGCCCATGAGCAGTTCTTC

D: TRBD1
V: TRBV6-6
size: .
J: TRBJ1-2
CDR3: CASGGQFTYGYTF
DNA: TGTGCCAGCGGGGGACAGTTCACGTATGGCTACACCTTC

D: TRBD1
V: TRBV27
size: .
J: TRBJ2-7
CDR3: CASSLTPGTGIYEQYF
DNA: TGTGCCAGCAGTCTCACCCCCGGGACAGGGATCTACGAGCAGTACTTC

D: TRBD1
V: TRBV5-4
size: .
J: TRBJ2-7
CDR3: CASSYRGSSYEQYF
DNA: TGTGCCAGCAGCTACAGGGGGAGCTCCTACGAGCAGTACTTC

D: .
V: TRBV28
size: once
J: TRBJ2-1
CDR3: CASTPTGYSSYNEQFF
DNA: TGTGCCAGCACCCCGACGGGGTATAGCTCCTACAATGAGCAGTTCTTC

D: .
V: TRBV11-3
size: .
J: TRBJ1-2
CDR3: CASSGMTYGYTF
DNA: TGTGCCAGCTCGGGTATGACCTATGGCTACACCTTC

D: TRBD1
V: TRBV15
size: .
J: TRBJ2-3
CDR3: CATRGQSTDTQYF
DNA: TGTGCCACCAGGGGACAGTCCACAGATACGCAGTATTTT

D: TRBD1
V: TRBV19
size: .
J: TRBJ2-2
CDR3: CASSPGTGENTGELFF
DNA: TGTGCCAGTAGTCCCGGGACAGGGGAGAACACCGGGGAGCTGTTTTTT

D: .
V: TRBV7-2
size: .
J: TRBJ2-5
CDR3: CASSPRGRLGNQETQYF
DNA: TGTGCCAGCAGCCCAAGAGGACGCCTGGGAAACCAAGAGACCCAGTACTTC

D: TRBD1
V: TRBV28
size: .
J: TRBJ1-1
CDR3: CASTHRGRAFF
DNA: TGTGCCAGCACCCACAGGGGACGAGCTTTCTTT

D: TRBD1
V: TRBV13
size: .
J: TRBJ1-3
CDR3: CASSSWRGQDGNTIYF
DNA: TGTGCCAGCAGCTCCTGGAGGGGGCAAGATGGAAACACCATATATTTT

D: .
V: TRBV19
size: .
J: TRBJ2-1
CDR3: CASSPRGRLNEQFF
DNA: TGTGCCAGTAGTCCCAGGGGTAGGCTAAATGAGCAGTTCTTC

D: .
V: TRBV19
size: once
J: TRBJ2-1
CDR3: CASSDAGTYNEQFF
DNA: TGTGCCAGTAGTGACGCCGGGACGTACAATGAGCAGTTCTTC

D: .
V: TRBV12-5
size: .
J: TRBJ2-3
CDR3: CASGFDRGDTQYF
DNA: TGTGCTAGTGGTTTTGATAGGGGGGATACGCAGTATTTT

D: TRBD2
V: TRBV9
size: .
J: TRBJ2-1
CDR3: CASSNGPSGGFEFF
DNA: TGTGCCAGCAGCAACGGGCCTAGCGGGGGGTTCGAGTTCTTC

D: .
V: TRBV19
size: .
J: TRBJ1-4
CDR3: CASSIEGPDSTNEKLFF
DNA: TGTGCCAGTAGTATAGAGGGGCCCGATTCAACTAATGAAAAACTGTTTTTT

D: .
V: TRBV10-1
size: few
J: TRBJ2-7
CDR3: CASSGSGDEQYF
DNA: TGCGCCAGCAGTGGGTCGGGGGACGAGCAGTACTTC

D: TRBD1
V: TRBV15
size: .
J: TRBJ1-2
CDR3: CATSRDLGQGYGYTF
DNA: TGTGCCACCAGCAGAGATTTGGGACAGGGCTATGGCTACACCTTC

D: .
V: TRBV28
size: .
J: TRBJ1-2
CDR3: CASNEKEEPVYGYTF
DNA: TGTGCCAGCAACGAGAAGGAGGAGCCAGTTTATGGCTACACCTTC

D: .
V: TRBV19
size: .
J: TRBJ2-3
CDR3: CASRWATTQYF
DNA: TGTGCCAGTAGGTGGGCCACTACGCAGTATTTT

D: TRBD1
V: TRBV2
size: .
J: TRBJ2-7
CDR3: CASLGQGTAYEQYF
DNA: TGTGCCAGCCTAGGACAGGGGACAGCCTACGAGCAGTACTTC

D: .
V: TRBV11-2
size: .
J: TRBJ2-2
CDR3: CASSGNTGELFF
DNA: TGTGCCAGCAGCGGAAACACCGGGGAGCTGTTTTTT

D: TRBD1
V: TRBV19
size: .
J: TRBJ2-7
CDR3: CASSTSGTGGYEQYF
DNA: TGTGCCAGTAGTACTTCCGGGACAGGGGGCTACGAGCAGTACTTC

D: TRBD1
V: TRBV2
size: once
J: TRBJ2-2
CDR3: CASSRTGPTGELFF
DNA: TGTGCCAGCAGTCGGACAGGGCCCACCGGGGAGCTGTTTTTT

D: .
V: TRBV11-3
size: once
J: TRBJ2-2
CDR3: CASSPWGVANTGELFF
DNA: TGTGCCAGCAGCCCCTGGGGCGTAGCGAACACCGGGGAGCTGTTTTTT

D: .
V: TRBV4-1
size: .
J: TRBJ2-7
CDR3: CASSLADGLPSYEQYF
DNA: TGCGCCAGCAGCCTAGCCGACGGCCTACCTTCCTACGAGCAGTACTTC

D: TRBD1
V: TRBV28
size: .
J: TRBJ2-5
CDR3: CASTFGRGQGETQYF
DNA: TGTGCCAGCACCTTCGGCAGGGGGCAGGGAGAGACCCAGTACTTC

D: .
V: TRBV7-9
size: .
J: TRBJ2-1
CDR3: CASSSGNEQFF
DNA: TGTGCCAGCAGCTCGGGCAATGAGCAGTTCTTC